Listed below are T cell receptor beta chains from one sample, sequenced in a study of T-cell reconstitution after alpha-beta-depleted transplantation in children. TCRdb re-called the PCR reads with MiXCR, one entry per CDR3 protein. The repertoire includes approximately 110,000 distinct CDR3 sequences, roughly 23% of them detected once, and roughly a tenth sits in the top ten. The sequences come from PBMCs, mostly from graft donor cells, collected 180 days after TCRalphabeta/CD19-depleted stem cell transplant. The receptors were gathered from a male patient aged 2-15 years who had a stem cell transplant for chronic granulomatous disease, so the T cells may come from the graft donor. The CDR3 runs from the conserved cysteine through the conserved F or W. A D gene is named only where the DNA matches it firmly. Some rows mark clone size as missing; the rest say once, few, many or name a class of expanded clone.

DNA,CDR3,D,J,V,size
TGTGCCAGCAGCTTTGTGGCTAGCAGAAACACCGGGGAGCTGTTTTTT,CASSFVASRNTGELFF,-,TRBJ2-2,TRBV5-6,-
TGTGCCAGCAGCCTGGACAGGCTCTATGGCTACACCTTC,CASSLDRLYGYTF,TRBD1,TRBJ1-2,TRBV12-3/TRBV12-4,-
TGCAGCGTTGCGGGGACAGTTTATGGCTACACCTTC,CSVAGTVYGYTF,TRBD1,TRBJ1-2,TRBV29-1,many
TGTGCCAGCAGTTACATAGCGGGCGGGGAGCTGTTTTTT,CASSYIAGGELFF,TRBD2,TRBJ2-2,TRBV6-5,-
TGTGCCAGCAGTTTAGCTCGACAGGTCTACAATGAGCAGTTCTTC,CASSLARQVYNEQFF,-,TRBJ2-1,TRBV12-3/TRBV12-4,-
TGTGCCAGCAGTTACTCGGGTAGCGGGAGGTATGAGCAGTTCTTC,CASSYSGSGRYEQFF,TRBD2,TRBJ2-1,TRBV6-5,-
TGTGCCAGCACTTACCGACCTAATTCACCCCTCCACTTT,CASTYRPNSPLHF,-,TRBJ1-6,TRBV12-3/TRBV12-4,many
TGCAGTGCTCCCGGGACTAGCGGCTACGAGCAGTACTTC,CSAPGTSGYEQYF,TRBD2,TRBJ2-7,TRBV20-1,many
TGTGCCAGCAGGCAATACAATGAGCAGTTCTTC,CASRQYNEQFF,-,TRBJ2-1,TRBV12-3/TRBV12-4,-
TGTGCCAGCAGCCGCAGCGCGGGAGGTGCCAATGAGCAGTTCTTC,CASSRSAGGANEQFF,TRBD2,TRBJ2-1,TRBV12-3/TRBV12-4,few
TGTGCCAGCAGCCAATGGGGACTAGCGGACACCGGGGAGCTGTTTTTT,CASSQWGLADTGELFF,TRBD2,TRBJ2-2,TRBV14,-
TGCAGTGCTCGGGACTCAGAGGTTTACAATGAGCAGTTCTTC,CSARDSEVYNEQFF,-,TRBJ2-1,TRBV20-1,many